This TCR beta chain was sequenced during a study of T cell responses to AZD1222 COVID-19 vaccine. Only in-frame clones appear in the TCRdb table, and some are missing; sequencing was by immunoSEQ multiplex PCR. This table has roughly 55,000 clones, about 89% appearing once. Of note for this clone: Its antigen remains unknown.

Study-wide findings and caveats: Females outnumbered males among donors, who were mostly white British; clonal diversity was possibly underestimated.

Here the sequenced sample was peripheral blood, taken on day 0 of AZD1222 vaccination. The sequence came from an adult in good health.

As DNA, the CDR3 is TGTGCCAGTAGGAGATATATCCCTTTCGGGGGAGCCTACAATGAGCAGTTCTTC. Encoded protein: CASRRYIPFGGAYNEQFF. The rearrangement links TRBV19 to TRBJ2-1, with D perhaps TRBD2 (6 bases). This CDR3 has 18 residues. Germline CDR1 reads LNHDA; CDR2 reads SQIVND (reference sequence). Trimming took off 6 bases at V and 2 bases at J, with 23 bases between the two ends.